These 22 T cell receptor beta chains came from one sample sequenced in a study of T cells in women clearing cervical HPV infection. TCRdb's copy holds only in-frame clones and misses some; the assay was immunoSEQ multiplex PCR. This repertoire includes nearly 20,000 clones. Specimen: blood buffy coat. The receptors were gathered from a woman between 18 and 70 years old with a cervical HPV16 infection that either progressed to CIN3+ or cleared (not recorded which).

Remarks on this clone: The sequence runs out 3 residues before the end of the CDR3; the remainder is reconstructed from the germline J gene. The J gene is TRBJ2-5, the V gene TRBV19; D may be TRBD2 (6 bases). The ends were cut back, 4 bases at V and 5 bases at J, with 17 bases in the middle. CDR1 and CDR2 (germline): LNHDA, SQIVND (reference sequence). The CDR3 contains 15 residues. Here the CDR3 reads CASSSWGDKAETQYF. The sequenced part of the CDR3 DNA is TGTGCCAGTAGTAGTTGGGGGGATAAAGCGGAGACC.

CDR3 DNA (partial): TGTGCCAGCAGCTTAGTACACAGGGCGGCGGAGACC. As protein: CASSLVHRAAET. The full CDR3 protein is CASSLVHRAAETQYF. This chain joins TRBV7-8 and TRBJ2-5, with D perhaps matching TRBD1 (6 bases). The read falls 3 residues short of the CDR3 end, and the missing part is taken from the germline J gene. Germline lookup yields CDR1 SGHVS and CDR2 FQNEAQ. This CDR3 comprises 15 residues. V was trimmed by 1 base and J by 5 bases, leaving 14 bases between them.

Worth noting for this clone: The read comes to an end 3 residues before the CDR3 does, leaving the germline J gene to fill in the end. The rearrangement links TRBV23-1 to TRBJ2-7, with 8 bases lining up with TRBD2. TRBV23-1 belongs to the ORF category, with a function that is uncertain. Trimming at V came to 8 bases and at J to 5 bases, leaving 14 bases not matched to a gene. The CDR3 runs to 15 residues. The CDR3 is CASRRGGLAPHEQYF. The covered CDR3 bases are TGCGCCAGCCGACGGGGGGGACTCGCCCCCCACGAG.

Notes on this clone: The read terminates 3 residues ahead of where the CDR3 ends, so the germline J gene completes it. V is TRBV5-1 and J is TRBJ2-5, with D maybe TRBD1 (5 bases). CDR1 and CDR2 (germline): SGHRS, YFSETQ. The CDR3 is 13 residues long. Trimming shortened V by 7 bases and J by 2 bases, and 12 bases separated the two germline ends. CDR3 region: CASARAPQETQYF. CDR3 DNA (partial): TGCGCCAGCGCCAGGGCGCCACAAGAGACC.

Regarding this clone: The read terminates 3 residues before the CDR3 end, so the remaining end is supplied by the germline J gene. This chain joins TRBV5-1 and TRBJ1-6, with TRBD1 matching over 9 bases. Germline V gene sequence: CDR1 SGHRS, CDR2 YFSETQ. There are 15 residues in the CDR3. V lost 2 bases and J lost 10; bases outside the gene matches: 7. The covered CDR3 bases are TGCGCCAGCAGCTTAGCGGGACAGGGACGGTCACCC. Translating gives CASSLAGQGRSP. The CDR3 as a whole reads CASSLAGQGRSPLHF.

A remark on this clone: The read terminates 3 residues before the CDR3 end, so the remaining end is supplied by the germline J gene. The chain uses TRBV19 and TRBJ2-1; D not certain. With 4 bases removed from V and 4 bases from J, the gap between germline ends came to 11 bases. The germline CDR1 and CDR2 sequences are LNHDA and SQIVND (reference sequence). The CDR3 length is 14 residues. This chain's CDR3 is CASSNGQAYNEQFF. The CDR3 DNA, read in part, is TGTGCCAGTAGTAATGGGCAAGCTTACAATGAG. The full variable domain, with the rest looked up from reference TRBV19 and TRBJ2-1, is DGGITQSPKYLFRKEGQNVTLSCEQNLNHDAMYWYRQDPGQGLRLIYYSQIVNDFQKGDIAEGYSVSREKKESFPLTVTSAQKNPTAFYLCASSNGQAYNEQFFGPGTRLTVL.

A word on this clone: The CDR3 end is not reached by the read, which stops 3 residues before it; the germline J gene fills it in. The rearrangement joins TRBV20-1 to TRBJ1-2; 9 positions agree with TRBD1. Trimming removed 4 bases from V and 7 bases from J; junction bases left unmatched: 7. CDR1 is DFQATT and CDR2 is SNEGSKA in the germline V gene (reference sequence). The length of the CDR3 is 13 residues. This CDR3 is CSANTGGWAGYTF. The DNA read from the CDR3 is TGCAGTGCTAATACAGGGGGCTGGGCTGGC.

Comments on this clone: The CDR3 end falls 3 residues outside the read, so it is completed with the germline J gene. The J gene is TRBJ1-1, the V gene TRBV18, with a possible D match to TRBD1 (5 bases). CDR1 is KGHSH and CDR2 is LQKENI in the germline V gene. The CDR3 length is 15 residues. Trimming removed 4 bases at V and 4 bases at J, with 16 bases between. The part of the CDR3 DNA that was read is TGTGCCAGCTCACGGGCGCAGGGCCAGTTCACTGAA. It is translated as CASSRAQGQFTE. The entire CDR3 protein is CASSRAQGQFTEAFF.

A remark on this clone: Coverage ceases 3 residues before the CDR3 finishes, and the germline J gene fills in the end. This chain joins TRBV20-1 and TRBJ1-2; D unclear. Germline V gene sequence: CDR1 DFQATT, CDR2 SNEGSKA (reference sequence). The CDR3 is 11 amino acids. V was cut by 0 bases and J by 6 bases, with 5 bases left in between. The sequenced part of the CDR3 DNA is TGCAGTGCTAGAGATAATGATGGC. Translating gives CSARDNDG. The full CDR3 is CSARDNDGYTF.

Notes on this clone: The read terminates 3 residues ahead of where the CDR3 ends, so the germline J gene completes it. The chain links TRBV6-2 or TRBV6-3 to TRBJ1-5; D possibly corresponds to TRBD1 (6 bases). V lost 8 bases and J 1 base, leaving 15 bases between the germline ends. The CDR3 has 15 residues. The V gene's germline CDR1 is MNHEY and CDR2 SVGEGT. CDR3 loop: CASAPQQGSNQPQHF. CDR3 DNA (partial): TGTGCCAGCGCCCCCCAACAGGGAAGCAATCAGCCC.

Turning to this clone: The read ends 3 residues shy of where the CDR3 ends; the end is completed using the germline J gene. The rearrangement links TRBV9 to TRBJ2-3; D not resolved. The CDR3 spans 14 residues. From germline, CDR1 is SGDLS and CDR2 YYNGEE. Trimming shortened V by 0 bases and J by 1 base, and 6 bases separated the two germline ends. Partial CDR3 DNA: TGTGCCAGCAGCGTAGCTCCGGGCACAGATACG. Residues: CASSVAPGTDT. The full CDR3 sequence reads CASSVAPGTDTQYF.

As for this clone: The CDR3 end lies 3 residues beyond the end of the read and is filled in from the germline J gene. The chain carries TRBV18 and TRBJ1-1; TRBD1 matches at 8 bases. V trimming: 5 bases; J trimming: 1 base; junction bases outside the gene matches: 0. Germline V gene data show CDR1 as KGHSH and CDR2 as LQKENI. CDR3 size: 13 residues. CDR3 DNA, as far as it was read: TGTGCCAGCTCAGGACAGGGGAACACTGAA. Its translation is CASSGQGNTE. The full CDR3 protein is CASSGQGNTEAFF.

Concerning this clone: Read coverage stops 3 residues before the CDR3 terminus; the germline J gene supplies the remainder. This rearrangement joins TRBV2 to TRBJ2-7; weak D call: TRBD1 (6 bases). Per germline, CDR1 SNHLY and CDR2 FYNNEI. Trimming shortened V by 3 bases and J by 6 bases, and 12 bases separated the two germline ends. The CDR3 covers 13 residues. The CDR3 sequence: CASSEVSRGEQYF. The CDR3 bases that were read are TGTGCCAGCAGTGAGGTCAGCAGGGGCGAG. The full variable domain, in which reference TRBV2 and TRBJ2-7 provide the parts outside the CDR3, is EPEVTQTPSHQVTQMGQEVILRCVPISNHLYFYWYRQILGQKVEFLVSFYNNEISEKSEIFDDQFSVERPDGSNFTLKIRSTKLEDSAMYFCASSEVSRGEQYFGPGTRLTVT.

Its frequency marks this clone as medium-sized. The read falls 3 residues short of the CDR3 end, and the missing part is taken from the germline J gene. The chain joins TRBV7-3 to TRBJ2-3; D possibly corresponds to TRBD2 (6 bases). CDR3 size: 12 residues. Germline values: CDR1 SGHTA, CDR2 FQGTGA. V was clipped by 8 bases and J by 4 bases, with 10 bases between them. Incomplete CDR3 DNA: TGTGCCAGCGGGACTTCGGCAGATACG. Translated: CASGTSADT. The whole CDR3 protein is CASGTSADTQYF.

Concerning this clone: From the germline J gene comes the end of the CDR3, since the read stops 3 residues before it. The gene calls are TRBV2 and TRBJ2-1; 9 nucleotides match TRBD1. Germline CDR1 and CDR2: SNHLY and FYNNEI. The CDR3 length is 15 residues. The junction had 9 bases not matched to a gene; V was cut back by 7 bases and J by 5 bases. CDR3 DNA (partial): TGTGCCAGCAACCCTACAGGGGGCCGAAACAATGAG. This encodes CASNPTGGRNNE. The entire CDR3 protein reads CASNPTGGRNNEQFF. The variable domain in full, completed from reference TRBV2 and TRBJ2-1, reads EPEVTQTPSHQVTQMGQEVILRCVPISNHLYFYWYRQILGQKVEFLVSFYNNEISEKSEIFDDQFSVERPDGSNFTLKIRSTKLEDSAMYFCASNPTGGRNNEQFFGPGTRLTVL.

In the case of this clone: The sequence runs out 3 residues before the end of the CDR3; the remainder is reconstructed from the germline J gene. V gene TRBV7-9 combines with J gene TRBJ1-4; no reliable D call. The V end was cut by 3 bases, the J end by 7 bases, with 6 bases between. In germline, CDR1 is SEHNR, CDR2 FQNEAQ (reference sequence). The CDR3 runs 12 residues. The CDR3 loop is CASSFPGEKLFF. The DNA read from the CDR3 is TGTGCCAGCAGCTTTCCGGGTGAAAAA.

Concerning this clone: The CDR3 end is not reached by the read, which stops 3 residues before it; the germline J gene fills it in. The chain recombines TRBV19 with TRBJ1-3, with 9 bases aligning to TRBD1. V shed 6 bases and J 7 bases; nucleotides not matched to a gene: 4. CDR1 and CDR2 from the germline V gene are LNHDA and SQIVND (reference sequence). The CDR3 is 13 amino acids. The chain's CDR3 is CASSEQGANTIYF. The DNA read from the CDR3 is TGTGCCAGTAGCGAACAGGGGGCGAACACC.

On this clone itself: The CDR3 is cut off 3 residues early in the read; its end comes from the germline J gene. The chain is built from TRBV2 and TRBJ1-1; D is possibly TRBD1 (5 bases). CDR3 length equals 14 residues. The germline V and J ends were trimmed by 5 bases and 4 bases, with 14 bases remaining between them. Germline CDR1 reads SNHLY; CDR2 reads FYNNEI. Partial CDR3 DNA: TGTGCCAGCAGTACAGATGGAGGGGCCACTGAA. Translation gives CASSTDGGATE. In full, the CDR3 is CASSTDGGATEAFF.

This clone ranks as medium-sized in terms of frequency. The read ends 3 residues early relative to the CDR3; the germline J gene fills the gap. The chain joins TRBV29-1 to TRBJ2-4, with D possibly being TRBD1 (6 bases). In germline, CDR1 is SQVTM, CDR2 ANQGSEA. The CDR3 extends over 10 amino acids. The CDR3 loop is CSVYQDSQYF. The sequenced part of the CDR3 DNA is TGCAGCGTTTATCAGGACAGT.

Comments on this clone: The CDR3 is cut off 3 residues early in the read; its end comes from the germline J gene. The rearrangement links TRBV12-3 or TRBV12-4 to TRBJ2-7; 7 bases map to TRBD1. The CDR3 contains 14 residues. Trimming at V came to 3 bases and at J to 5 bases, leaving 7 bases not matched to a gene. CDR3 bases read: TGTGCCAGCAGTTTGTGGGACAGACCCCACGAG. Translated, it gives CASSLWDRPHE. The complete CDR3 sequence is CASSLWDRPHEQYF.

This CDR3 is CASSQTRRETQYF. The part of the CDR3 DNA that was read is TGTGCCAGCAGTCAAACTAGGCGGGAGACC. The chain has TRBV7-2 and TRBJ2-5, with D perhaps matching TRBD2 (5 bases). Coverage ceases 3 residues before the CDR3 finishes, and the germline J gene fills in the end. In germline, CDR1 is SGHTA, CDR2 FQGNSA. Deletions cut 6 bases from V and 5 bases from J, with 13 bases between. CDR3 length: 13 amino acids.

This clone is deemed medium-sized by its frequency. The read stops 3 residues short of the end of the CDR3; the missing end is completed from the germline J gene. This rearrangement joins TRBV7-9 to TRBJ1-2; the D gene is possibly TRBD1 (6 bases). The CDR3 covers 13 residues. Trimming shortened V by 5 bases and J by 4 bases, and 11 bases separated the two germline ends. CDR1 SEHNR and CDR2 FQNEAQ come from the germline V gene (reference sequence). The CDR3 here is CASSPDSSYGYTF. The sequenced CDR3 bases are TGTGCCAGCAGCCCGGACAGCTCCTATGGC.